This T cell receptor beta chain was profiled in a study of OX40 agonist ivuxolimab in advanced cancers. Study background: Participants could have had prior anti-PD-1, anti-PD-L1 or anti-CTLA-4 therapy, and 40% had some.

For this clone: Its antigen is not identified.

Looked up from germline, CDR1 is MNHNS and CDR2 is SASEGT. The V end lost 3 bases, the J end lost 1 base, and 6 bases lay between the germline ends. This CDR3 region has 13 residues. Study findings and constraints: The specificity for antigen of the expanded peripheral T cells was not determined.

Sequencing was performed with immunoSEQ multiplex PCR; in TCRdb, only in-frame clones are kept and a portion is missing. The table has about 100,000 clones, approximately 90% seen once. This sequence joins TRBV6-1 and TRBJ1-1; D unclear. The receptor was derived from an adult with an advanced solid tumor such as melanoma, head and neck, liver or kidney cancer. Specimen: CD4+ or CD8+ T cells sorted from blood, collected in a trial of the OX40 agonist ivuxolimab. The CDR3: CASSEKRNTEAFF. For the CDR3, the DNA is TGTGCCAGCAGTGAGAAGAGGAACACTGAAGCTTTCTTT.